These 8 T cell receptor beta chains originate from one sample sequenced in a study of identical twins. One entry per CDR3 protein results from TCRdb running MiXCR on the 5' RACE reads. Here the sample spans 450,000 or so distinct CDR3 sequences, over 12% being singletons. This sample was shared with a second study, whose subject was yellow fever vaccine responses in identical twins.

Sequenced: CD4+ T cells sorted from blood. The receptors derive from a young woman in good health.

The V and J genes are TRBV5-1 and TRBJ2-7, with D possibly TRBD1 on 5 matching bases. Germline assignment: CDR1 SGHRS and CDR2 YFSETQ. This CDR3 comprises 14 residues. The germline V and J ends were trimmed by 0 bases and 3 bases, with 10 bases remaining between them. CDR3 residues: CASSLVRVDYEQYF. The DNA for the CDR3 is TGCGCCAGCAGCTTGGTCAGGGTAGACTACGAGCAGTACTTC.

This clonotype was picked up a small number of times. The chain recombines TRBV29-1 with TRBJ2-5; D is possibly TRBD1 (5 bases). The CDR3 consists of 15 residues. The V gene's germline CDR1 is SQVTM and CDR2 ANQGSEA. The germline V and J ends were trimmed by 4 bases and 8 bases, with 23 bases remaining between them. CDR3 DNA sequence: TGCAGCGTTGCCTTCCTCCGAGCAGGGCCCATAACCCAGTACTTC. It encodes CSVAFLRAGPITQYF.

This clonotype was observed a few times. The V gene is TRBV5-4, the J gene TRBJ2-5; D gene unclear. V was trimmed by 2 bases and J by 4 bases, leaving 12 bases between them. CDR1 is SGHNT, CDR2 YYREEE, per germline (reference sequence). The CDR3 covers 14 residues. CDR3 sequence: CASSLTGLTETQYF. DNA for the CDR3: TGTGCCAGCAGCTTAACCGGGCTGACAGAGACCCAGTACTTC. Based on the CDR3 plus reference TRBV5-4 and TRBJ2-5, the full variable domain is ETGVTQSPTHLIKTRGQQVTLRCSSQSGHNTVSWYQQALGQGPQFIFQYYREEENGRGNFPPRFSGLQFPNYSSELNVNALELDDSALYLCASSLTGLTETQYFGPGTRLLVL.

This clonotype has just a few counts. V gene TRBV5-1 combines with J gene TRBJ1-6, with D uncertain. Germline V CDR1 and CDR2: SGHRS, YFSETQ. The germline V and J ends were trimmed by 4 bases and 5 bases, with 13 bases remaining between them. The CDR3 sequence is 15 residues long. Here the CDR3 reads CASSTSGRNNSPLHF. CDR3 sequence (DNA): TGCGCCAGCAGCACATCCGGGAGAAATAATTCACCCCTCCACTTT. Supplemented by reference TRBV5-1 and TRBJ1-6, the full variable domain reads KAGVTQTPRYLIKTRGQQVTLSCSPISGHRSVSWYQQTPGQGLQFLFEYFSETQRNKGNFPGRFSGRQFSNSRSEMNVSTLELGDSALYLCASSTSGRNNSPLHFGNGTRLTVT.

This clonotype has ten or more counts. The rearrangement uses TRBV27 and TRBJ2-7; D is ambiguous. CDR3 length equals 13 residues. Germline lookup yields CDR1 MNHEY and CDR2 SMNVEV (reference sequence). Between the trimmed V and J ends, which lost 0 bases and 4 bases, there was a span of 7 bases. CDR3 residues: CASSLSREYEQYF. The CDR3 DNA reads as TGTGCCAGCAGTTTATCGCGAGAATACGAGCAGTACTTC.

This clonotype turned up a few times. CDR3 coding DNA: TGTGCCAGCTCACCACAACCCGAAGAAAAACTGTTTTTT. Translating it yields CASSPQPEEKLFF. The rearrangement joins TRBV18 to TRBJ1-4; D is undetermined. This CDR3 contains 13 residues. The germline V gene encodes CDR1 KGHSH and CDR2 LQKENI. V was clipped by 1 base and J by 8 bases, with 8 bases between them.

This clonotype was detected a few times. This chain joins TRBV6-5 and TRBJ2-7; 8 bases fit TRBD2. Germline V gene data show CDR1 as MNHEY and CDR2 as SVGAGI. The CDR3 runs to 17 residues. Trimming at V came to 0 bases and at J to 0 bases, leaving 7 bases not matched to a gene. CDR3: CASSYSSGGISSYEQYF. The CDR3 DNA sequence: TGTGCCAGCAGTTACTCGAGCGGGGGAATTAGCTCCTACGAGCAGTACTTC.

The chain uses TRBV25-1 and TRBJ2-6, with 8 bases aligning to TRBD1. V lost 5 bases to trimming and J lost 3 bases; unmatched junction nucleotides: 12. The CDR3 spans 18 residues. CDR1 is MGHDK, CDR2 SYGVNS, per germline. The CDR3, as DNA: TGTGCCAGCAGTTCCATGACAGGGGTGGGCTTTGGGGCCAACGTCCTGACTTTC. It codes for CASSSMTGVGFGANVLTF. Combining the CDR3 with reference TRBV25-1 and TRBJ2-6 gives the whole variable domain EADIYQTPRYLVIGTGKKITLECSQTMGHDKMYWYQQDPGMELHLIHYSYGVNSTEKGDLSSESTVSRIRTEHFPLTLESARPSHTSQYLCASSSMTGVGFGANVLTFGAGSRLTVL.